This TCR beta chain emerged from a study of T cells after yellow fever vaccination. Whole-study context: Fractions of low cell number were prepared using SMART-Seq v4 Ultra Low Input.

General observations from the study: Post-booster reappearance was seen for most primary-vaccination clones (96% CD4, roughly 91% CD8). Bulk-population clonotypes that are abundant could appear as contaminants in FACS-sorted repertoires.

The authors made TCR cDNA by 5'RACE template switching, adding a universal primer site and UMIs. MiXCR, applied by TCRdb to the 5' RACE reads, yields one record per CDR3 protein. The sample gives 70,000 or so distinct CDR3 sequences, more than 5.5% of which show up once; over 25% is in the top ten. The V and J ends lost 4 bases and 0 bases, in that order; junction bases with no gene match: 21. Germline V gives CDR1 SGHDN, CDR2 FVKESK. CDR3 length equals 24 residues. This clonotype was found many times. Antigen: not known. This material consisted of CD8+ T cells sorted from PBMCs, taken more than 8 days after the first yellow fever vaccination. This TCR was sampled from a man aged 18 to 30 who received the YFV17D yellow fever vaccine. The chain uses TRBV14 and TRBJ2-1; 16 nucleotides line up with TRBD2. CDR3 protein: CASSPQAAGLAGGHPSSSYNEQFF. The DNA of the CDR3 is TGTGCCAGCAGCCCCCAAGCAGCGGGACTAGCGGGGGGGCATCCCTCTAGCTCCTACAATGAGCAGTTCTTC.